This T cell receptor beta chain was captured by sequencing in a study of PD-L1 blockade in urothelial cancer. Study details: Beginning at some point between 2013 and 2014, patients received atezolizumab, given as 1,200 mg intravenously every 3 weeks. Counts from blood samples showed a median of about 150,000 T cells.

Trimming at V came to 1 base and at J to 6 bases, leaving 7 bases not matched to a gene. CDR1 is MDHEN, CDR2 SYDVKM, per germline. The CDR3 runs 16 residues. Described time point: pretreatment peripheral blood. Sequenced by immunoSEQ multiplex PCR; TCRdb stores in-frame clones only, minus some. Among fewer than 65,000 clones listed, around 80% were seen once. Note on this clone: Antigen specificity is unknown.

Whole-study results and caveats: Pretreatment clonality of the blood TCR repertoire below the median was predictive of superior survival. Larger 3-week expansion of tumor-associated blood clones was seen in durable-benefit patients.

The sequenced sample was PBMCs, obtained around atezolizumab (anti-PD-L1) treatment. The chain employs TRBV28 and TRBJ2-1; 9 bases agree with TRBD2. This TCR was recovered from a man aged 70-80 years with urothelial cancer. The chain's CDR3 is CASSLSGGGVGNEQFF. The CDR3 DNA sequence: TGTGCCAGCAGTTTATCCGGCGGGGGGGTCGGCAATGAGCAGTTCTTC. The variable domain in full, completed from reference TRBV28 and TRBJ2-1, reads DVKVTQSSRYLVKRTGEKVFLECVQDMDHENMFWYRQDPGLGLRLIYFSYDVKMKEKGDIPEGYSVSREKKERFSLILESASTNQTSMYLCASSLSGGGVGNEQFFGPGTRLTVL.